This T cell receptor (beta chain) was retrieved from a study of T cell repertoires in cytomegalovirus infection. Study observations and caveats: CMV carriers with the relevant HLA were identified by cumulative public TCR beta family frequency.

The CDR3 contains 15 residues. The V gene lost 1 base and the J gene lost 0 bases, with 6 bases spanning the gap. CDR1 is SGHNT, CDR2 YENEEA, per germline. TCRdb re-derived calls from the reads in MiXCR, one entry per CDR3 protein. Found here are 350,000 to 500,000 distinct CDR3 sequences, 30% to 40% of them singletons; the top ten hold roughly an eighth. As to this clonotype: Its target is unknown.

The rearrangement joins TRBV11-3 to TRBJ2-2, with D unclear. The sequence was obtained from a human donor in good health (CMV status not recorded). Some clones in this sample may be carry-over from other donors' samples. Sequenced input: PBMCs. CDR3: CASSLATANTGELFF. As DNA, the CDR3 is TGTGCCAGCAGCTTAGCCACAGCGAACACCGGGGAGCTGTTTTTT.